This T cell receptor (beta chain) was profiled in a study of T cell responses to AZD1222 COVID-19 vaccine. Study-wide findings and caveats: The donor group comprised mostly white British people and more females; the analysis possibly underestimated clonal diversity. Only a handful of individuals given AZD1222 were seropositive at baseline.

TCRdb's copy holds only in-frame clones and misses some; the assay was immunoSEQ multiplex PCR. The sample lists about 140,000 clones; almost 85% were seen once. V lost 6 bases and J lost 6, with 12 bases in between. The CDR3 has 13 amino acids. Worth noting for this clone: Antigen unknown.

This sequence was found in an adult who received the MenACWY meningococcal vaccine as a control. The sequenced sample was peripheral blood, obtained 28 days after the second dose of the MenACWY control vaccine. This rearrangement joins TRBV12-3 or TRBV12-4 to TRBJ1-5; TRBD1 is a possible D gene (6 bases). The CDR3 here is CASSPNRAQPQHF. The DNA of the CDR3 is TGTGCCAGCAGCCCTAACAGGGCTCAGCCCCAGCATTTT.